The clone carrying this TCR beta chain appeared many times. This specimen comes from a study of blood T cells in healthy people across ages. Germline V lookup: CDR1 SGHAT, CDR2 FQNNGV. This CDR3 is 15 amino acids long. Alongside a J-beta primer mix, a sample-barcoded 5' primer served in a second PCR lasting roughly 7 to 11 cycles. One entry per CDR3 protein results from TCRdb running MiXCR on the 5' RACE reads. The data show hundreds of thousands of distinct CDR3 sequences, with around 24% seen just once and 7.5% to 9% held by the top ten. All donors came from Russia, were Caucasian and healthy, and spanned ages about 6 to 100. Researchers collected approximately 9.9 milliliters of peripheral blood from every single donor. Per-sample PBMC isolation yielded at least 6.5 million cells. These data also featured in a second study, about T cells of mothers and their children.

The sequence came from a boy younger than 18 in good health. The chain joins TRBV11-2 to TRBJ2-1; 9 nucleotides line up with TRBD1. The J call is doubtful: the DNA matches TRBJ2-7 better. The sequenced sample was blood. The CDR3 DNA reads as TGTGCCAGCAGCTACGGGACAGGGCCAGATTACGAGCAGTACTTC. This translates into CASSYGTGPDYEQYF.